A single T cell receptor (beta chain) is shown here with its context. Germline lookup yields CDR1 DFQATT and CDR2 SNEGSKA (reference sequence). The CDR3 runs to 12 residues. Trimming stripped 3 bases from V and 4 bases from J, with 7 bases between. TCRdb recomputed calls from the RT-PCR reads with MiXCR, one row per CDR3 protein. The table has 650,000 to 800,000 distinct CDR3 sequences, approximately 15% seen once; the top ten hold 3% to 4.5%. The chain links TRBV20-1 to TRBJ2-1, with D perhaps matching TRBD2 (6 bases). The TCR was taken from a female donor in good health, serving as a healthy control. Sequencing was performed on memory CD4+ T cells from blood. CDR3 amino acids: CSARGGYNEQFF. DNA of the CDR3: TGCAGTGCTAGGGGGGGTTACAATGAGCAGTTCTTC.